This T cell receptor (beta chain) was sequenced for a study of T cell repertoires in cytomegalovirus infection. Study overall: Public signatures in TCR beta pointed to CMV infection and matching HLA type.

Trimming removed 4 bases at V and 1 base at J, with 8 bases between. The CDR3 is made up of 14 amino acids. Germline-derived CDR1 and CDR2 are MNHEY and SVGEGT. Each CDR3 protein is one row after TCRdb ran MiXCR on the reads. This table holds fewer than 200,000 distinct CDR3 sequences, approximately 14% found once. This clonotype has at least ten counts. The antigen is unknown. Study-level findings and limits: CMV-specific TCR beta clonotypes restricted by HLA-C were the ones dominating the ex vivo response. Carriers of CMV plus the relevant HLA were identified by cumulative public TCR beta family frequency.

The TCR comes from a human donor in good health (CMV status not recorded). Some clones in this sample may be carry-over from other donors' samples. Sequencing was performed on PBMCs. J is TRBJ2-1 and V is TRBV6-2 or TRBV6-3, with unresolved D. CDR3 sequence: CASSSYSSYNEQFF. CDR3 bases: TGTGCCAGCAGTTCCTATTCATCCTACAATGAGCAGTTCTTC.